This T cell receptor beta chain was obtained from a study of shared clonotypes between healthy human individuals. Using immunoSEQ multiplex PCR, the repertoire was profiled, and TCRdb retains in-frame clones only, with some absent. The table records roughly 600,000 clones, roughly 98% of them present only once. The CDR3 is made up of 12 amino acids. Germline V lookup: CDR1 SGHAT, CDR2 FQNNGV. V was shortened by 0 bases and J by 9 bases, with 5 bases between the two germline ends. CD45RO-negative, CCR7-positively selected cells formed the naive CD8 fraction, excluding terminally differentiated effector memory CD45RA+ cells.

Input material: naive CD8+ T cells sorted from blood. The chain has TRBV11-2 and TRBJ2-2, with D hard to call. The TCR comes from a young man in good health. The DNA for the CDR3 is TGTGCCAGCAGCTTAGATAGTCGGGAGCTGTTTTTT. Its protein is CASSLDSRELFF.